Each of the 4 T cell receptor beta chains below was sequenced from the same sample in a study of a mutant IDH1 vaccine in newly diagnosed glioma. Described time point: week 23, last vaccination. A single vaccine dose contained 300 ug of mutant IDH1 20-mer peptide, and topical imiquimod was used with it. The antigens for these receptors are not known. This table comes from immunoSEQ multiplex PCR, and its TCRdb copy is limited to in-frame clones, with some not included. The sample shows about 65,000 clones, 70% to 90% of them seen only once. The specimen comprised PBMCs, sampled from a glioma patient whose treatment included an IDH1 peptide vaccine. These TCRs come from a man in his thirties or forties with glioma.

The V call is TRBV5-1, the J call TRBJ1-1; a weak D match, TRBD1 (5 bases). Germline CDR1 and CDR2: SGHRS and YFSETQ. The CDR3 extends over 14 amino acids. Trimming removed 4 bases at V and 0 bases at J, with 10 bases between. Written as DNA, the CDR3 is TGCGCCAGCAGCGGCCGGGGGGTGAACACTGAAGCTTTCTTT. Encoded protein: CASSGRGVNTEAFF.

The CDR3 DNA reads as TGCGCCAGCAAGGGACAGGGGGCAGAGCAGTACTTC. Amino acids: CASKGQGAEQYF. J is TRBJ2-7 and V is TRBV10-1; TRBD1 matches at 12 bases. J lost 7 bases, V lost 7 bases, and 2 bases had no gene match. This CDR3 has 12 amino acids. Germline-derived CDR1 and CDR2 are WNHNN and SYGVQD (reference sequence).

The CDR3, as DNA: TGCGCCAGCAGCTTAGCCCTTGGAGCCCTCCACTTT. Translation: CASSLALGALHF. The chain joins TRBV4-1 to TRBJ1-6; no reliable D call. The CDR3 has 12 amino acids. Germline CDR1 and CDR2: MGHRA and YSYEKL. Trimming took 5 bases from V and 14 from J, leaving 13 bases between them.

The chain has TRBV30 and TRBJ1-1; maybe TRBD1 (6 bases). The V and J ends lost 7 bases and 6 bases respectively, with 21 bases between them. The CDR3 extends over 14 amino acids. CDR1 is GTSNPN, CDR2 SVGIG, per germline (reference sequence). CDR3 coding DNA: TGTGCCTATATGGGGGGGGCAGGATACCCTGAAGCTTTCTTT. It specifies CAYMGGAGYPEAFF.